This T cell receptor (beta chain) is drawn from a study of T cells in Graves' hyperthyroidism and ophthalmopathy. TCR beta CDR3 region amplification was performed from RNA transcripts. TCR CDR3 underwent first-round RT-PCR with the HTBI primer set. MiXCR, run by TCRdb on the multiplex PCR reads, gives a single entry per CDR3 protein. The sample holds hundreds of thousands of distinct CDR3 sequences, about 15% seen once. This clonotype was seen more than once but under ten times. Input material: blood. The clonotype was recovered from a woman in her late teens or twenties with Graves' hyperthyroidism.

CDR3 coding DNA: TGCAGTGCTAGCAAAGGTCCCACATACTACAATGAGCAGTTCTTC. Translated: CSASKGPTYYNEQFF. The V gene is TRBV20-1, the J gene TRBJ2-1; no firm D call. Germline-derived CDR1 and CDR2 are DFQATT and SNEGSKA (reference sequence). This CDR3 is built from 15 residues. The V gene lost 3 bases and the J gene lost 3 bases, with 15 bases spanning the gap.